This entry lists 14 T cell receptor beta chains sequenced from one sample in a study of blood T cell repertoires in COVID-19. Generated by immunoSEQ multiplex PCR, the TCRdb table keeps only in-frame clones and is missing some. The data show over 250,000 clones, about 80% seen once. The source material was peripheral blood. The receptors stem from a woman in her forties or fifties who had recovered from COVID-19.

V gene TRBV24-1 combines with J gene TRBJ1-3; D is unclear. The germline V gene encodes CDR1 KGHDR and CDR2 SFDVKD. The CDR3 is made up of 17 amino acids. V lost 9 bases to trimming and J lost 2 bases, with 22 bases between them. CDR3 in amino acids: CATQSTNHKYPGNTIYF. The CDR3 DNA follows: TGTGCCACCCAATCAACCAATCACAAATATCCTGGAAACACCATATATTTT.

This clone was observed once. The rearrangement uses TRBV28 and TRBJ1-2, with no clear D. The germline gives CDR1 MDHEN, CDR2 SYDVKM. CDR3 length equals 12 residues. V gave up 4 bases and J gave up 5 bases, with 8 bases separating them. The CDR3 nucleotides read TGTGCCAGCAGTTCAAACAGATATGGCTACACCTTC. Its protein is CASSSNRYGYTF.

The V gene is TRBV28, the J gene TRBJ2-1; 7 bases fit TRBD2. From germline, CDR1 is MDHEN and CDR2 SYDVKM. The CDR3 sequence is 12 residues long. The ends lost 2 bases at V and 10 bases at J; junction bases unmatched: 2. CDR3 nucleotide sequence: TGTGCCAGCAGTTTACCGGGAGGCGAGCAGTTCTTC. Residues: CASSLPGGEQFF.

This clone was seen more than once but under ten times. The chain is built from TRBV6-5 and TRBJ2-1; 9 bases fit TRBD2. The CDR3 is made up of 15 amino acids. V was clipped by 4 bases and J by 4 bases; unmatched bases: 5. Germline lookup yields CDR1 MNHEY and CDR2 SVGAGI. CDR3 DNA: TGTGCCAGCAGTTCTGGTAGCGGGGGTTACAATGAGCAGTTCTTC. Its protein product is CASSSGSGGYNEQFF.

This rearrangement joins TRBV5-4 to TRBJ1-2; no clear D. Trimming left V 0 bases short and J 0 bases short, with 9 bases between. CDR1 is SGHNT, CDR2 YYREEE, per germline (reference sequence). The CDR3 consists of 15 residues. CDR3: CASSLADSSNYGYTF. The CDR3 DNA reads TGTGCCAGCAGCTTGGCGGACTCATCTAACTATGGCTACACCTTC.

The genes are TRBV4-1 and TRBJ2-3, with D unresolved. From germline, CDR1 is MGHRA and CDR2 YSYEKL. The CDR3 loop spans 18 amino acids. V was shortened by 3 bases and J by 1 base, with 20 bases between the two germline ends. CDR3 residues: CASSHDTRLVSGTDTQYF. CDR3 in DNA: TGCGCCAGCAGCCACGACACGCGCCTGGTATCTGGCACAGATACGCAGTATTTT.

The genes are TRBV5-6 and TRBJ2-7; D perhaps matches TRBD1 (5 bases). The CDR3 consists of 12 residues. Germline CDR1 is SGHDT and CDR2 is YYEEEE. The V and J ends lost 4 bases and 6 bases respectively, with 11 bases between them. The CDR3 sequence: CASSLGRGEQYF. CDR3 nucleotides: TGTGCCAGCAGCCTGGGAAGGGGCGAGCAGTACTTC.

The chain joins TRBV28 to TRBJ1-2, with 9 positions matching TRBD1. With 5 bases clipped from V and 8 bases from J, the junction kept 15 bases outside the gene matches. This CDR3 spans 16 amino acids. Germline CDR1 MDHEN, CDR2 SYDVKM. CDR3 bases: TGTGCCAGCAGTACTATTCGACCGGGACAGGGTTACGGCTACACCTTC. Its translation is CASSTIRPGQGYGYTF.

V and J are TRBV9 and TRBJ2-3, with D perhaps TRBD1 (6 bases). Germline V CDR1 and CDR2: SGDLS, YYNGEE. The CDR3 covers 15 residues. V was cut by 4 bases and J by 3 bases, with 15 bases left in between. As DNA, the CDR3 is TGTGCCAGCAGCCCAAGGACAGTCGCGACAGATACGCAGTATTTT. Encoded protein: CASSPRTVATDTQYF.

V gene TRBV28 combines with J gene TRBJ2-7; 8 bases align to TRBD2. The CDR3 length is 14 residues. Per the germline V gene, CDR1 is MDHEN and CDR2 is SYDVKM. Unmatched junction bases numbered 5, after V lost 7 bases and J lost 0 bases. In DNA, the CDR3 is TGTGCCAGCATCCCTAGCGGGTTCTCCTACGAGCAGTACTTC. This gives the protein CASIPSGFSYEQYF.

This clone has more than one count but fewer than ten. The J gene is TRBJ1-2, the V gene TRBV19; D unresolved. The CDR3 spans 15 residues. Germline-derived CDR1 and CDR2 are LNHDA and SQIVND (reference sequence). V shed 2 bases and J shed 0 bases, with 10 bases lying between them. The CDR3 DNA is TGTGCCAGTAGTATATCCCCGGGAGCTAACTATGGCTACACCTTC. Translating gives CASSISPGANYGYTF.

The chain employs TRBV14 and TRBJ2-2; D is possibly TRBD2 (5 bases). CDR1 and CDR2 (germline): SGHDN, FVKESK. The CDR3 length is 16 residues. The V gene lost 3 bases and the J gene lost 0 bases, with 11 bases spanning the gap. This CDR3 reads CASSHSREPNTGELFF. The CDR3, as DNA: TGTGCCAGCAGCCACAGCCGGGAACCGAACACCGGGGAGCTGTTTTTT.

The chain joins TRBV6-5 to TRBJ1-4; unclear D gene. The CDR3 runs 12 residues. Germline CDR1 reads MNHEY; CDR2 reads SVGAGI. With 7 bases removed from V and 10 bases from J, the gap between germline ends came to 13 bases. The CDR3 DNA sequence: TGTGCCAGCAAGTTCCCGGAGGGAAAACTGTTTTTT. Translation gives CASKFPEGKLFF.

The sample holds one count of this clone. The chain couples TRBV20-1 to TRBJ2-7; 10 bases map to TRBD2. Germline V gene sequence: CDR1 DFQATT, CDR2 SNEGSKA (reference sequence). V lost 5 bases, J lost 6 bases, and 4 bases stayed unmatched. This CDR3 is 12 amino acids long. CDR3: CSAGGLAAEQYF. CDR3 coding DNA: TGCAGTGCTGGTGGACTAGCGGCCGAGCAGTACTTC.